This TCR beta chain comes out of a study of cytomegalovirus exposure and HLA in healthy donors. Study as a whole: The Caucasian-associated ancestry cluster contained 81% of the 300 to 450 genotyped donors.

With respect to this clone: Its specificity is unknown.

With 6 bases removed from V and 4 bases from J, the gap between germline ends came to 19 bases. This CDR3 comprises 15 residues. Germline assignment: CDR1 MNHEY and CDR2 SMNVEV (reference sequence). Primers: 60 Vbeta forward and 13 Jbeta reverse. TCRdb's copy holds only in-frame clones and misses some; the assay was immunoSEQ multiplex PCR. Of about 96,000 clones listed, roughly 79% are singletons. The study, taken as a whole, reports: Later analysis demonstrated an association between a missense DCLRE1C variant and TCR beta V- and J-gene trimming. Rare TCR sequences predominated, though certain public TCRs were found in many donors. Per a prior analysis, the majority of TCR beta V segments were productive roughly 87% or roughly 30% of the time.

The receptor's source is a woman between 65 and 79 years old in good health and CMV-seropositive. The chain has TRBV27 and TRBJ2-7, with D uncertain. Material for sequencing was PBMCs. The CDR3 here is CASRTYLRRRYEQYF. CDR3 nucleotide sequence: TGTGCCAGCAGAACTTACCTGCGCCGTCGGTACGAGCAGTACTTC.